This entry lists 15 T cell receptor beta chains sequenced from one sample in a study of T cells in women clearing cervical HPV infection (dated by TCRdb to 2016 to 2019). The protocol used for the library was the immunoSEQ multiplex PCR assay. This immuneACCESS table, as held by TCRdb, lists in-frame sequences with V and J called but not all clones. Of the missing ones, under half trace to an unresolved V gene in checked studies; the others have no known cause. The sample's table lists a count of roughly 30,000 clones. The top ten constitute 3.5% to 5% of the sample. The material sequenced was blood buffy coat. These receptor sequences come from a woman between 18 and 75 years old with a cervical HPV16 infection that either progressed to CIN3+ or cleared (not recorded which).

Concerning this clone itself: From the germline J gene comes the end of the CDR3, since the read stops 3 residues before it. The chain links TRBV7-7 to TRBJ1-4, with 12 nucleotides matching TRBD1. The V segment lost 4 bases and the J segment 1 base; nucleotides outside the gene matches: 7. CDR3 size: 18 residues. Germline loops: CDR1 SSHAT, CDR2 FNYEAQ (reference sequence). The CDR3 loop reads CASSSPGTGGLTNEKLFF. CDR3 bases read: TGTGCCAGCAGCTCCCCCGGGACAGGGGGCTTAACTAATGAAAAA.

Turning to this clone: The read ends 3 residues early relative to the CDR3; the germline J gene fills the gap. V and J are TRBV7-3 and TRBJ2-1, with TRBD2 matching over 7 bases. Germline V gives CDR1 SGHTA, CDR2 FQGTGA. The trim removed 2 bases at V and 1 base at J, leaving 2 bases unmatched. The CDR3 has 15 residues. CDR3 loop: CASSLQRESYNEQFF. The CDR3 bases that were read are TGTGCCAGCAGCTTACAGCGGGAATCCTACAATGAG. The full variable domain, in which reference TRBV7-3 and TRBJ2-1 provide the parts outside the CDR3, is GAGVSQTPSNKVTEKGKYVELRCDPISGHTALYWYRQSLGQGPEFLIYFQGTGAADDSGLPNDRFFAVRPEGSVSTLKIQRTERGDSAVYLCASSLQRESYNEQFFGPGTRLTVL.

A word on this clone: Sequencing ends 3 residues short of the CDR3 end; the germline J gene provides the rest. The chain employs TRBV5-1 and TRBJ1-2, with 7 bases matching TRBD1. The CDR3 runs 14 residues. Germline trimming cut 4 bases from V and 3 bases from J; bases unmatched to any gene: 6. The germline V gene encodes CDR1 SGHRS and CDR2 YFSETQ. The CDR3 sequence is CASSPGTVHYGYTF. The sequenced CDR3 bases are TGCGCCAGCAGCCCCGGGACAGTTCACTATGGC.

About this clone itself: The CDR3 goes on 3 residues after the read ends, and that part is filled in from the germline J gene. The rearrangement links TRBV13 to TRBJ1-2; D call uncertain. V lost 4 bases to trimming and J lost 1 base, with 7 bases between them. The CDR3 totals 13 residues. The germline V gene has CDR1 PRHDT and CDR2 FYEKMQ (reference sequence). The CDR3 sequence: CASSSFFNYGYTF. CDR3 bases read: TGTGCCAGCAGCTCTTTTTTTAACTATGGC.

As for this clone: Read sequence stops 3 residues before the CDR3 end, and the germline J gene provides the missing end. The J gene is TRBJ2-7, the V gene TRBV5-6; TRBD2 is a possible D gene (6 bases). The length of the CDR3 is 14 residues. V shed 6 bases and J shed 3 bases, with 16 bases lying between them. Germline loops: CDR1 SGHDT, CDR2 YYEEEE. The CDR3 here is CASTLGGSVYEQYF. CDR3 DNA, as far as it was read: TGTGCCAGCACTTTGGGGGGTTCGGTCTACGAG.

As to this clone: Sequencing ends 3 residues short of the CDR3 end; the germline J gene provides the rest. The rearrangement joins TRBV20-1 to TRBJ1-2, with 10 bases matching TRBD1. Germline V gene data show CDR1 as DFQATT and CDR2 as SNEGSKA (reference sequence). The CDR3 runs to 14 residues. CDR3 in amino acids: CSARWGQGLWGYTF. CDR3 bases read: TGCAGTGCTAGATGGGGACAGGGGCTGTGGGGC.

About this clone itself: From the germline J gene comes the end of the CDR3, since the read stops 3 residues before it. The chain carries TRBV30 and TRBJ1-3; D is unclear. This CDR3 contains 11 residues. V was cut by 4 bases and J by 4 bases, with 5 bases left in between. Germline CDR1 and CDR2: GTSNPN and SVGIG (reference sequence). The sequenced CDR3 bases are TGTGCCTGGACGTCCGGAAACACC. Protein sequence: CAWTSGNT. The whole CDR3 region reads CAWTSGNTIYF. Combining the CDR3 with reference TRBV30 and TRBJ1-3 gives the whole variable domain SQTIHQWPATLVQPVGSPLSLECTVEGTSNPNLYWYRQAAGRGLQLLFYSVGIGQISSEVPQNLSASRPQDRQFILSSKKLLLSDSGFYLCAWTSGNTIYFGEGSWLTVV.

Turning to this clone: The read finishes 3 residues shy of the CDR3 end, and the germline J gene is used to complete it. V gene TRBV19 combines with J gene TRBJ1-2; D uncertain. The CDR3 extends over 13 amino acids. The germline V gene has CDR1 LNHDA and CDR2 SQIVND (reference sequence). The CDR3 loop is CASSIAERYDYTF. Incomplete CDR3 DNA: TGTGCCAGTAGTATAGCAGAAAGATACGAC.

Details on this clone: The CDR3 goes on 3 residues after the read ends, and that part is filled in from the germline J gene. This chain connects TRBV6-2 or TRBV6-3 to TRBJ2-5; a weak D match, TRBD2 (6 bases). The CDR3 has 15 amino acids. CDR1 is MNHEY and CDR2 is SVGEGT in the germline V gene. The V end lost 0 bases, the J end lost 7 bases, and 15 bases lay between the germline ends. CDR3: CASSYSFTGVRTQYF. Partial CDR3 DNA: TGTGCCAGCAGTTACTCGTTTACGGGGGTTCGGACC.

CDR3 loop: CASSFNGEDYEQYF. Incomplete CDR3 DNA: TGTGCCAGCAGCTTCAACGGGGAGGACTACGAG. The chain recombines TRBV5-6 with TRBJ2-7; D possibly corresponds to TRBD2 (6 bases). The read halts 3 residues ahead of the CDR3 end, with the missing end drawn from the germline J gene. V was clipped by 2 bases and J by 3 bases, with 12 bases between them. Germline V gives CDR1 SGHDT, CDR2 YYEEEE. This CDR3 has 14 residues.

Worth noting for this clone: The observed sequence ends 3 residues before the CDR3 terminus, with the missing tail filled in from the germline J gene. This chain links TRBV20-1 with TRBJ2-7; possible D gene TRBD1, 5 bases. The CDR3 contains 10 residues. V was cut by 5 bases and J by 5 bases, with 7 bases left in between. Per the germline V gene, CDR1 is DFQATT and CDR2 is SNEGSKA (reference sequence). Incomplete CDR3 DNA: TGCAGTGCTCAGACAGACGAG. Its translation: CSAQTDE. The complete CDR3 protein is CSAQTDEQYF.

Of note for this clone: The observed sequence ends 3 residues before the CDR3 terminus, with the missing tail filled in from the germline J gene. This rearrangement joins TRBV19 to TRBJ1-3; 7 bases are shared with TRBD1. With V trimmed by 6 bases and J by 2 bases, 4 bases remained unmatched. Looked up from germline, CDR1 is LNHDA and CDR2 is SQIVND (reference sequence). The CDR3 is 14 amino acids. The DNA read from the CDR3 is TGTGCCAGTAGACTCGACAGGGCTGGAAACACC. Translating gives CASRLDRAGNT. The entire CDR3 sequence reads CASRLDRAGNTIYF.

About this clone itself: The CDR3 extends 3 residues past the end of the read, so its final part is completed from the germline J gene. The chain recombines TRBV5-1 with TRBJ2-1; D uncertain. V was shortened by 5 bases and J by 8 bases, with 8 bases between the two germline ends. CDR1 is SGHRS and CDR2 is YFSETQ in the germline V gene. The CDR3 runs to 11 residues. The CDR3: CASSRSDEQFF. The CDR3 bases that were read are TGCGCCAGCAGTCGGAGCGATGAG.

Turning to this clone: The read is 3 residues too short to cover the CDR3 end, so that end is filled in from the germline J gene. The chain combines TRBV28 with TRBJ1-4, with 8 bases that match TRBD1. The CDR3 length is 14 residues. The germline gives CDR1 MDHEN, CDR2 SYDVKM. J was trimmed by 6 bases and V by 6 bases; bases with no gene match: 6. The CDR3 loop reads CASRHRGTDEKLFF. Incomplete CDR3 DNA: TGTGCCAGCAGGCACAGGGGGACGGATGAAAAA.

Remarks on this clone: Sequencing ends 3 residues short of the CDR3 end; the germline J gene provides the rest. V gene TRBV19 combines with J gene TRBJ2-7; TRBD1 matches at 7 bases. Germline V CDR1 and CDR2: LNHDA, SQIVND (reference sequence). With V trimmed by 1 base and J by 3 bases, 0 bases remained unmatched. This CDR3 has 13 amino acids. The part of the CDR3 DNA that was read is TGTGCCAGTAGTATAGGGACAGGCTACGAG. Translation gives CASSIGTGYE. The CDR3 in full is CASSIGTGYEQYF.